The rows below give T cell receptor beta chains drawn from one sample of a study of T cell repertoires in cytomegalovirus infection. Their antigens remain unidentified. A single record per CDR3 protein comes from TCRdb applying MiXCR to the reads. The table shows around 78,000 distinct CDR3 sequences, with roughly 40% occurring only once. Here the sequenced sample was CD8+ T cells from cultured PBMCs, taken from culture after CMV antigen stimulation. The receptor set was obtained from a human donor in good health (CMV status not recorded). Some clones in this sample may be carry-over from other donors' samples. The CDR3 runs from the conserved cysteine through the conserved F or W. A D gene is named only where the DNA matches it firmly. Only part of the rows carry a size: once, few, many, or a class if the clone is expanded.

D gene: TRBD1
J gene: TRBJ1-2
V gene: TRBV4-1
clone size: .
CDR3 protein: CASSHRQGNGYTF
CDR3 DNA: TGCGCCAGCAGCCATAGACAGGGGAATGGCTACACCTTC

D gene: .
J gene: TRBJ2-7
V gene: TRBV7-2
clone size: .
CDR3 protein: CASSDRGAYEQYF
CDR3 DNA: TGTGCCAGCAGCGATCGGGGTGCCTACGAGCAGTACTTC

D gene: TRBD1
J gene: TRBJ2-1
V gene: TRBV27
clone size: .
CDR3 protein: CASSHPGQGYNEQFF
CDR3 DNA: TGTGCCAGCAGTCACCCGGGACAGGGTTACAATGAGCAGTTCTTC

D gene: .
J gene: TRBJ2-3
V gene: TRBV7-2
clone size: .
CDR3 protein: CASSPQTDTQYF
CDR3 DNA: TGTGCCAGCAGCCCACAAACAGATACGCAGTATTTT

D gene: .
J gene: TRBJ2-7
V gene: TRBV4-1
clone size: .
CDR3 protein: CASSQAEAYEQYF
CDR3 DNA: TGCGCCAGCAGCCAAGCGGAAGCCTACGAGCAGTACTTC

D gene: .
J gene: TRBJ2-1
V gene: TRBV5-6
clone size: .
CDR3 protein: CASSSSPNNEQFF
CDR3 DNA: TGTGCCAGCAGCTCCTCCCCGAACAATGAGCAGTTCTTC

D gene: .
J gene: TRBJ2-7
V gene: TRBV6-1
clone size: .
CDR3 protein: CASSEARAGLRAYEQYF
CDR3 DNA: TGTGCCAGCAGTGAAGCGCGGGCAGGGTTGCGGGCCTACGAGCAGTACTTC

D gene: .
J gene: TRBJ2-1
V gene: TRBV4-3
clone size: .
CDR3 protein: CASSQDSEGSSYNEQFF
CDR3 DNA: TGCGCCAGCAGCCAAGACTCGGAGGGAAGCTCCTACAATGAGCAGTTCTTC

D gene: .
J gene: TRBJ2-7
V gene: TRBV7-3
clone size: .
CDR3 protein: CASSPDGSPTYEQYF
CDR3 DNA: TGTGCCAGCAGCCCGGACGGGTCCCCTACTTACGAGCAGTACTTC

D gene: TRBD1
J gene: TRBJ2-2
V gene: TRBV11-2
clone size: few
CDR3 protein: CASSSTPGTGEVVGGELFF
CDR3 DNA: TGTGCCAGCAGCTCTACACCCGGGACAGGGGAGGTAGTGGGCGGGGAGCTGTTTTTT

D gene: .
J gene: TRBJ1-1
V gene: TRBV20-1
clone size: many
CDR3 protein: CSASEGTGMNTEAFF
CDR3 DNA: TGCAGTGCTAGTGAGGGGACGGGGATGAACACTGAAGCTTTCTTT

D gene: .
J gene: TRBJ1-1
V gene: TRBV12-3/TRBV12-4
clone size: .
CDR3 protein: CASIKQQGTEAFF
CDR3 DNA: TGTGCCAGCATCAAGCAACAGGGCACTGAAGCTTTCTTT

D gene: .
J gene: TRBJ1-2
V gene: TRBV20-1
clone size: .
CDR3 protein: CSARDPTEQDLSGYTF
CDR3 DNA: TGCAGTGCTAGAGATCCCACAGAACAGGACCTATCTGGCTACACCTTC

D gene: .
J gene: TRBJ1-1
V gene: TRBV20-1
clone size: .
CDR3 protein: CSARAYRENTEAFF
CDR3 DNA: TGCAGTGCTAGAGCGTACAGAGAGAACACTGAAGCTTTCTTT

D gene: .
J gene: TRBJ2-5
V gene: TRBV7-9
clone size: .
CDR3 protein: CASSLLPYRTGF
CDR3 DNA: TGTGCCAGCAGCTTATTACCTTACAGAACAGGGTTC